This T cell receptor (beta chain) was sequenced for a study of shared T cell receptors in the human thymus. The data were produced by immunoSEQ multiplex PCR, yet TCRdb's version contains in-frame clones alone and is incomplete. The data show 500,000 to 850,000 clones, about 89% seen once. The CDR3 has 15 residues. V gave up 10 bases and J gave up 4 bases; unmatched junction bases: 13. Looked up from germline, CDR1 is SEHNR and CDR2 is FQNEAQ (reference sequence). The same sample was also used in a study of human thymus T cells. That publication notes: It was from resections taken during corrective heart surgery that the thymus tissue came. Gene usage (both V and J) appeared biased in thymic and blood repertoires.

Sequencing was carried out using thymocytes. V and J are TRBV7-9 and TRBJ2-7; TRBD2 aligns across 10 bases. The receptor comes from a boy in the first two years of life with a congenital heart defect. The CDR3 region is CATLSGGPSRYEQYF. The CDR3 DNA is TGTGCCACACTTAGCGGGGGGCCCTCTAGGTACGAGCAGTACTTC.